This T cell receptor beta chain is drawn from a study of PD-1 blockade in classical Hodgkin lymphoma. Findings and caveats of the study: Partial responders and progressors had significantly lower baseline TCR diversity. CD4+ TCR diversity rose significantly by C4D1, and CD8+ TCR diversity did not. The causes of the repertoire differences, possibly disease activity or prior therapy, remain undefined.

The data were produced by immunoSEQ multiplex PCR, yet TCRdb's version contains in-frame clones alone and is incomplete. The sample carries almost 95,000 clones, under 85% recorded once. As to time point: cycle 4 day 1 (C4D1), after more than five weeks of nivolumab. Each patient experienced a relapse that followed autologous stem cell transplantation, and brentuximab vedotin exposure varied. Comments on this clone: Its specificity is not known.

This clonotype was sampled from a human donor with classical Hodgkin lymphoma. The sample consisted of peripheral blood mononuclear cells (PBMCs), taken before the fourth cycle of nivolumab.

The CDR3 nucleotides read TGTGCCAGCACCTACGGACAGTACGAGCAGTACTTC. This codes for CASTYGQYEQYF. This sequence joins TRBV28 and TRBJ2-7, with D perhaps matching TRBD1 (6 bases). The germline V gene has CDR1 MDHEN and CDR2 SYDVKM. The CDR3 loop spans 12 amino acids. Deletions cut 7 bases from V and 4 bases from J, with 11 bases between.